The entry below describes one T cell receptor (beta chain). TCRdb re-called the 5' RACE reads through MiXCR, storing one row per CDR3 protein. The repertoire holds 530,000 or so distinct CDR3 sequences, around a sixth seen once, with roughly 7.8% in the top ten. There are 15 residues in the CDR3. In germline, CDR1 is SGHTA, CDR2 FQGNSA. Trimming at V came to 3 bases and at J to 8 bases, leaving 10 bases not matched to a gene. The data belong to a study of T-cell memory formation after mild COVID-19. Study summary: Each donor largely had its own TCR clusters.

The rearrangement joins TRBV7-2 to TRBJ2-3; TRBD2 matches at 8 bases. This sequence originates from an adult woman who had mild COVID-19 (a few samples of this study predate the infection). Cell type and time point are not known. The specimen was PBMCs or a T cell subset sorted from them (not recorded which). CDR3 in amino acids: CASSFDSGATGTQYF. In nucleotides, the CDR3 is TGTGCCAGCAGCTTCGATAGCGGGGCCACGGGTACGCAGTATTTT.